A single sample is the source of the 4 T cell receptor beta chains below, sequenced in a study of CD8 T cells in Susac syndrome. RNA in amounts of about 0.5 to 1 ug was reverse transcribed with random hexamers. TCRdb recomputed calls from the immunoSEQ multiplex PCR reads with MiXCR, one row per CDR3 protein. The sample records approximately 180,000 distinct CDR3 sequences, almost 96% being singletons. The sequencing sample was made of CD4+ T cells from PBMCs. The receptors were sampled from a human donor with multiple sclerosis.

The V call is TRBV30, the J call TRBJ1-4; D unresolved. CDR3 length: 13 amino acids. Germline CDR1 is GTSNPN and CDR2 is SVGIG (reference sequence). V was cut by 1 base and J by 4 bases, with 7 bases left in between. The CDR3 coding sequence is TGTGCCTGGAGTGGGCTGTTTAATGAAAAACTGTTTTTT. Translated: CAWSGLFNEKLFF.

This clonotype appeared once. The chain recombines TRBV27 with TRBJ1-1; 7 nucleotides match TRBD1. The CDR3 extends over 13 amino acids. From germline, CDR1 is MNHEY and CDR2 SMNVEV (reference sequence). V shed 5 bases and J 7 bases; nucleotides not matched to a gene: 7. CDR3 protein: CASSTRQGIEAFF. CDR3 bases: TGTGCCAGCAGTACGAGACAGGGAATTGAAGCTTTCTTT.

The chain employs TRBV30 and TRBJ1-2; D gene uncertain. Germline CDR1 and CDR2: GTSNPN and SVGIG (reference sequence). V lost 2 bases and J 8 bases, leaving 12 bases between the germline ends. CDR3 length: 12 residues. The CDR3 nucleotides read TGTGCCTGGAGTTATGAGGATCGGGGCTACACCTTC. Translated: CAWSYEDRGYTF.

The chain has TRBV5-1 and TRBJ1-3, with D unclear. Per the germline V gene, CDR1 is SGHRS and CDR2 is YFSETQ. The CDR3 extends over 15 amino acids. V lost 0 bases and J lost 0, with 7 bases in between. CDR3 nucleotides: TGCGCCAGCAGCTTGGGAGCGATCTCTGGAAACACCATATATTTT. Its protein product is CASSLGAISGNTIYF.